This TCR beta chain was observed in a study of cytomegalovirus exposure and HLA in healthy donors. Study-wide results and caveats: Accurate prediction of HLA-A and HLA-B alleles (for most subjects) was reportedly achieved from TCR beta sequences.

This clone has just one count. Its specificity is not known. Donors sampled were nominally healthy, though unrecorded immune exposures were likely. PCR involved 60 Vbeta and 13 Jbeta primers. Profiling relied on immunoSEQ multiplex PCR, and the TCRdb table lists in-frame clones only, not all of them. Here the sample spans 95,000 to 150,000 clones, 78% being singletons. This sequence originates from a man aged 35-49 years in good health and CMV-seronegative. The sample was PBMCs.

CDR3 nucleotides: TGTGCCAGCAGCATCCGACTGATCGGGGAAAATCAGCCCCAGCATTTT. Translated: CASSIRLIGENQPQHF. The chain links TRBV5-8 to TRBJ1-5; no definite D call. The CDR3 is 16 residues long. The germline V gene has CDR1 SGHTS and CDR2 YDEGEE. The V end was cut by 4 bases, the J end by 4 bases, with 18 bases between.